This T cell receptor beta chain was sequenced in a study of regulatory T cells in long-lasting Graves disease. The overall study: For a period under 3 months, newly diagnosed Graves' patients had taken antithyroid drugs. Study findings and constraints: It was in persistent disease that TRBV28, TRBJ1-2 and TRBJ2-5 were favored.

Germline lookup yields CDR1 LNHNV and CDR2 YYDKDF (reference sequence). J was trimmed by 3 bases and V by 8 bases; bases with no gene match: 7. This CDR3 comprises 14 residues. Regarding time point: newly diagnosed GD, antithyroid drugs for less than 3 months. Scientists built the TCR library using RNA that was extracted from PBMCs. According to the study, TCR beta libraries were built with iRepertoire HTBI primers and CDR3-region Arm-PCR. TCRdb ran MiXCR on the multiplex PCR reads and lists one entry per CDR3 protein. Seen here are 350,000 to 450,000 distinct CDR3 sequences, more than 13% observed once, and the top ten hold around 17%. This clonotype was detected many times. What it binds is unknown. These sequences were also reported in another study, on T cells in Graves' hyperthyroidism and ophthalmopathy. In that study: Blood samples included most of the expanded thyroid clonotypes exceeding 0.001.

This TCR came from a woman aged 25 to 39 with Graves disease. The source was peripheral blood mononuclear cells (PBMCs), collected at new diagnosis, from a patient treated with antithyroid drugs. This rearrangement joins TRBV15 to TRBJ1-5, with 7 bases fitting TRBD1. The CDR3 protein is CATRGQSINQPQHF. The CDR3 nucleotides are TGTGCCACCCGGGGACAGTCAATCAATCAGCCCCAGCATTTT.